The rows below give T cell receptor beta chains drawn from one sample of a study of neoadjuvant anti-PD-1 for oral cavity cancer. The assay was immunoSEQ multiplex PCR, and TCRdb's table has in-frame clones only and misses some. The sample lists some 15,000 clones, around 62% occurring once. The sample in question was PBMCs, obtained before nivolumab (anti-PD-1) treatment. Receptors originate from a person aged 35-79 years with oral cavity squamous cell carcinoma. Each CDR3 is given with its conserved first and last residue. D genes are given only for firm matches. Where a row states a size, it is once, few, many or the class of an expanded clone; other rows omit it.

cdr3_aa	cdr3_nt	d_call	clone_size	j_call	v_call
CASSPGSNLPYEQYF	TGTGCCAGCAGCCCCGGAAGCAACCTACCCTACGAGCAGTACTTC	-	-	TRBJ2-7	TRBV11-2
CASSSPPGTDNEKLFF	TGTGCCAGCAGTTCCCCCCCCGGGACAGATAATGAAAAACTGTTTTTT	TRBD1	-	TRBJ1-4	TRBV28
CASSPSVGSNSPLHF	TGTGCCAGCAGTCCCTCGGTGGGGAGCAATTCACCCCTCCACTTT	-	few	TRBJ1-6	TRBV6-5
CASSRRDGAEKLFF	TGTGCCAGCAGCCGGAGGGATGGGGCAGAAAAACTGTTTTTT	-	-	TRBJ1-4	TRBV7-9
CASTESGGTGNTIYF	TGCGCCAGCACCGAGTCCGGGGGAACTGGAAACACCATATATTTT	-	few	TRBJ1-3	TRBV10-1
CAISESRTQDSGYTF	TGTGCCATCAGTGAGTCGAGGACTCAGGACAGCGGCTACACCTTC	-	few	TRBJ1-2	TRBV10-3
CASTLNTEAFF	TGCGCCAGCACCCTGAACACTGAAGCTTTCTTT	-	-	TRBJ1-1	TRBV4-1
CAVARPNNEQFF	TGTGCCGTGGCTAGACCAAACAATGAGCAGTTCTTC	-	once	TRBJ2-1	TRBV6-5
CASAWDSNQPQHF	TGTGCCAGCGCGTGGGATAGCAATCAGCCCCAGCATTTT	-	-	TRBJ1-5	TRBV7-6
CASSLWGQGLDTEAFF	TGCGCCAGCAGCTTGTGGGGGCAGGGACTTGACACTGAAGCTTTCTTT	-	-	TRBJ1-1	TRBV5-1
CASSWGQGLNQPQHF	TGCGCCAGCAGCTGGGGACAGGGGTTGAATCAGCCCCAGCATTTT	TRBD1	-	TRBJ1-5	TRBV5-1
CASSMVEQGEAFF	TGTGCCAGTAGTATGGTTGAACAGGGTGAAGCTTTCTTT	-	-	TRBJ1-1	TRBV19
CASRTGTGNEKLFF	TGTGCCAGCAGGACCGGGACAGGGAATGAAAAACTGTTTTTT	TRBD1	-	TRBJ1-4	TRBV11-2
CASSLSTGGSYEQYF	TGTGCCAGCTCCCTATCGACAGGGGGTTCCTACGAGCAGTACTTC	TRBD1	-	TRBJ2-7	TRBV18
CAWSVLGGGGSGANVLTF	TGTGCCTGGAGTGTACTAGGAGGGGGAGGCTCTGGGGCCAACGTCCTGACTTTC	-	-	TRBJ2-6	TRBV30
CASSLTGSSEAFF	TGCGCCAGCAGCCTAACCGGGTCTTCTGAAGCTTTCTTT	-	once	TRBJ1-1	TRBV5-1
CASTGSYEQYF	TGTGCCAGCACGGGGTCCTACGAGCAGTACTTC	-	-	TRBJ2-7	TRBV6-5
CASSFGTGNEQYF	TGTGCCAGCAGCTTTGGGACAGGTAACGAGCAGTACTTC	TRBD1	-	TRBJ2-7	TRBV11-2
CASSVRVGELFF	TGTGCCAGCAGCGTACGGGTTGGGGAGCTGTTTTTT	-	-	TRBJ2-2	TRBV9
CASKPGQGAGELFF	TGTGCCAGTAAACCGGGACAGGGGGCCGGGGAGCTGTTTTTT	TRBD1	few	TRBJ2-2	TRBV19
CASSPRLRDTDTQYF	TGTGCCAGCAGCCCTCGGCTACGGGACACAGATACGCAGTATTTT	-	-	TRBJ2-3	TRBV7-9
CASSLGGAGEGFNEQFF	TGTGCCAGCAGCTTAGGCGGAGCAGGGGAAGGGTTCAATGAGCAGTTCTTC	-	-	TRBJ2-1	TRBV7-8
CASTPSVSGQTYEQYF	TGTGCCAGCACCCCGTCCGTTTCCGGACAGACCTACGAGCAGTACTTC	-	-	TRBJ2-7	TRBV5-5
CASSIDRASGGNYNEQFF	TGTGCCAGTAGTATAGATAGGGCTAGCGGGGGAAACTACAATGAGCAGTTCTTC	TRBD2	-	TRBJ2-1	TRBV19
CASSSAAETSGGKYEYF	TGTGCCAGCAGCTCAGCTGCTGAGACTAGCGGGGGAAAGTATGAGTACTTC	TRBD2	few	TRBJ2-7	TRBV7-9
CASSLGGPNQPQHF	TGTGCCAGCAGCTTGGGGGGGCCGAATCAGCCCCAGCATTTT	-	-	TRBJ1-5	TRBV5-4
CASSIKQGTYEQYF	TGCGCCAGCAGCATAAAACAGGGAACTTACGAGCAGTACTTC	-	-	TRBJ2-7	TRBV5-1
CASSQKGPGAQETQYF	TGTGCCAGCAGCCAAAAGGGACCTGGGGCCCAAGAGACCCAGTACTTC	-	-	TRBJ2-5	TRBV4-2
CASSFVEGTDGYTF	TGCGCCAGCAGCTTCGTCGAGGGAACGGATGGCTACACCTTC	-	-	TRBJ1-2	TRBV5-1
CASSIGQGWQETQYF	TGCGCCAGCAGCATAGGACAGGGATGGCAAGAGACCCAGTACTTC	TRBD1	-	TRBJ2-5	TRBV5-1
CASTLRIQGYGYTF	TGTGCCAGTACCCTTCGGATACAGGGTTATGGCTACACCTTC	-	few	TRBJ1-2	TRBV19
CASRTGGGYSNQPQHF	TGTGCCAGCAGAACTGGGGGAGGCTATAGCAATCAGCCCCAGCATTTT	-	few	TRBJ1-5	TRBV28
CASSLGLSTDTQYF	TGTGCCAGCAGCTTAGGATTAAGCACAGATACGCAGTATTTT	-	-	TRBJ2-3	TRBV7-9
CASSVFVKKDSMNTEAFF	TGTGCCAGCAGCGTATTCGTTAAAAAGGACAGCATGAACACTGAAGCTTTCTTT	-	few	TRBJ1-1	TRBV7-9
CASSYSTLAAETQYF	TGTGCCAGCAGTTACTCGACCCTAGCGGCAGAGACCCAGTACTTC	TRBD2	-	TRBJ2-5	TRBV6-5